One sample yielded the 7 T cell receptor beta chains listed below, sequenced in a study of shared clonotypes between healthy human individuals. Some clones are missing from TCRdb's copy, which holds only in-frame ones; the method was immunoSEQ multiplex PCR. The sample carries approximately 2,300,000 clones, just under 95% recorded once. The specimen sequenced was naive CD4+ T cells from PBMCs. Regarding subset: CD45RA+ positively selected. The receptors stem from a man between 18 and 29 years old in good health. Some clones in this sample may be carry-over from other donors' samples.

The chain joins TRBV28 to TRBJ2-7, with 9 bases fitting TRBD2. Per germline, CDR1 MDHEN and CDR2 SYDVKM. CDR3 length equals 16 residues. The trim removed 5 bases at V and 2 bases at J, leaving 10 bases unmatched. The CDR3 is CASSTVGSGSPYEQYF. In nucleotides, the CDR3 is TGTGCCAGCAGTACCGTCGGTAGCGGGAGCCCCTACGAGCAGTACTTC.

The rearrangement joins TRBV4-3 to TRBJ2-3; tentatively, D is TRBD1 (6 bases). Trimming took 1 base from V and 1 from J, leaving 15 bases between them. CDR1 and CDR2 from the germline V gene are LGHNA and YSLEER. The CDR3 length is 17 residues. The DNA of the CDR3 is TGCGCCAGCAGCCAAGCTCCGGACAGTAGAGGCACAGATACGCAGTATTTT. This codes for CASSQAPDSRGTDTQYF.

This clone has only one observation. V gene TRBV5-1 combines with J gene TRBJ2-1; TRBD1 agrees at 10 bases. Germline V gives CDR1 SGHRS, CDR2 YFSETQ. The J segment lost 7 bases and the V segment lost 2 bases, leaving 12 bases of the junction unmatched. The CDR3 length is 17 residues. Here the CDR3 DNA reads TGCGCCAGCAGCTTACTACCGGGACAGGGGCTGGGGAATGAGCAGTTCTTC. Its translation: CASSLLPGQGLGNEQFF. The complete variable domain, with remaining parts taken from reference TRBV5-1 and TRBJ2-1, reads KAGVTQTPRYLIKTRGQQVTLSCSPISGHRSVSWYQQTPGQGLQFLFEYFSETQRNKGNFPGRFSGRQFSNSRSEMNVSTLELGDSALYLCASSLLPGQGLGNEQFFGPGTRLTVL.

The CDR3 DNA follows: TGCGCCAGCAGCCCCGGGACAGGGCCTTGGGGCTACACCTTC. The encoded protein is CASSPGTGPWGYTF. This chain connects TRBV4-1 to TRBJ1-2; TRBD1 matches at 9 bases. The CDR3 runs to 14 residues. Germline assignment: CDR1 MGHRA and CDR2 YSYEKL. V shed 4 bases and J 8 bases; nucleotides not matched to a gene: 8.

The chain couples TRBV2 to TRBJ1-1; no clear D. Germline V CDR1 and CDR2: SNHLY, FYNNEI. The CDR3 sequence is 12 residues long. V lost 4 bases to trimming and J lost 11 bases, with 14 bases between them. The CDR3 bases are TGTGCCAGCAGTGTAGGGCAGCTATCGGCTTTCTTT. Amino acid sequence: CASSVGQLSAFF.

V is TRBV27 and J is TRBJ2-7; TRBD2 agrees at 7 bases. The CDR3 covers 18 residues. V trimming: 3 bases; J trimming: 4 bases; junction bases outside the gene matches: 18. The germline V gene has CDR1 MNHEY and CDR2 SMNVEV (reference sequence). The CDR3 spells CASSFRMARRESKYEQYF. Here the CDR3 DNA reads TGTGCCAGCAGTTTTAGGATGGCCAGGCGGGAGTCGAAATACGAGCAGTACTTC.

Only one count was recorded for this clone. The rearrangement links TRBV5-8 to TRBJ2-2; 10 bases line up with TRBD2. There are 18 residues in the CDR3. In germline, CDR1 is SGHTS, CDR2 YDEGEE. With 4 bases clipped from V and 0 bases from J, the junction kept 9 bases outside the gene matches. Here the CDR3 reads CASSPGYGLAANTGELFF. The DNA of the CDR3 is TGTGCCAGCAGCCCGGGTTATGGACTAGCGGCGAACACCGGGGAGCTGTTTTTT. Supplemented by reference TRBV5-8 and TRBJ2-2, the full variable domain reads EAGVTQSPTHLIKTRGQQATLRCSPISGHTSVYWYQQALGLGLQFLLWYDEGEERNRGNFPPRFSGRQFPNYSSELNVNALELEDSALYLCASSPGYGLAANTGELFFGEGSRLTVL.